This T cell receptor (beta chain) was observed in a study of shared clonotypes between healthy human individuals. Germline CDR1 is WSHSY and CDR2 is SAAADI. Trimming removed 6 bases from V and 7 bases from J; junction bases left unmatched: 15. The CDR3 has 15 amino acids. Produced via immunoSEQ multiplex PCR; TCRdb's table is partial and in-frame only. The sample holds some 470,000 clones; around 78% are singletons and the top ten take approximately 13%. This clone was seen once. Without sorting, samples used some 84 million PBMCs for genomic DNA. The sequence came from a woman aged 40 to 50 in good health. Some clones in this sample may be carry-over from other donors' samples. This chain uses TRBV10-2 with TRBJ2-7; 7 bases are shared with TRBD2. The material sequenced was PBMCs. The chain's CDR3 is CASRKGSGIPGEQYF. The CDR3 DNA reads TGCGCCAGCAGAAAAGGGAGCGGGATCCCGGGTGAGCAGTACTTC.